This entry describes one TCR beta chain. CDR3 length equals 13 residues. Germline lookup yields CDR1 KGHSH and CDR2 LQKENI. The V end lost 3 bases, the J end lost 4 bases, and 8 bases lay between the germline ends. This record belongs to a study of blood T cell repertoires in COVID-19. In the original workflow: Counts of nucleated cells, estimated from reference gene primer amplification, were obtained. TCRdb keeps only in-frame clones here, not all; method: immunoSEQ multiplex PCR. The V and J calls and clone size come from that table; D and trimming were worked out from the DNA. The profile shows more than 95,000 clones, about 80% of them singletons.

Material: peripheral blood. This receptor was obtained from a woman between 45 and 65 years old with acute or convalescent COVID-19. The chain links TRBV18 to TRBJ2-3, with D unresolved. The chain's CDR3 is CASSPLGADTQYF. The CDR3 DNA sequence: TGTGCCAGCTCACCCCTTGGAGCAGATACGCAGTATTTT.